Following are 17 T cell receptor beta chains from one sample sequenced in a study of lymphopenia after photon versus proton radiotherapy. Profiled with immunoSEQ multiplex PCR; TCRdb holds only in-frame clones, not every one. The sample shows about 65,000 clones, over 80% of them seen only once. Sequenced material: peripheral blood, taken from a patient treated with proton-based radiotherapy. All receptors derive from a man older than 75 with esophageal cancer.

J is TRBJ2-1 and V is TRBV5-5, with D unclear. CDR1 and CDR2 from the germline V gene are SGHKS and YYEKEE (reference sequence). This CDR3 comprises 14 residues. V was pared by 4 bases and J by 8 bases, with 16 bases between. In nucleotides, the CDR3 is TGTGCCAGCAGCGGGTATATATTCGGCGATGAGCAGTTCTTC. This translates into CASSGYIFGDEQFF.

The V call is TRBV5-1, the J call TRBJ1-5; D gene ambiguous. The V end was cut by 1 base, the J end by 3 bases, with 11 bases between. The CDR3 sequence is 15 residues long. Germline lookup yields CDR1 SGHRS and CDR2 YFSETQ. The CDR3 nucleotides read TGCGCCAGCAGCTTGAGTTGGGGAGACAATCAGCCCCAGCATTTT. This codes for CASSLSWGDNQPQHF.

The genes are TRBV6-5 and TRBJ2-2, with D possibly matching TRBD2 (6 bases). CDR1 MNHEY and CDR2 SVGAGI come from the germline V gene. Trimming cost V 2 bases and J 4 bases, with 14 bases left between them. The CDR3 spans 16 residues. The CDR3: CASSYMAVGGTGELFF. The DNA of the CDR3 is TGTGCCAGCAGTTACATGGCGGTCGGGGGCACCGGGGAGCTGTTTTTT.

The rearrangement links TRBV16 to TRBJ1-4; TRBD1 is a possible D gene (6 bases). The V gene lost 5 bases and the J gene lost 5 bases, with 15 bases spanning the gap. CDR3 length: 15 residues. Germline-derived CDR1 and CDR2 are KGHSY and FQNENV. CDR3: CASSTQGGSNEKLFF. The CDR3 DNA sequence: TGTGCCAGCAGCACACAAGGGGGATCGAATGAAAAACTGTTTTTT.

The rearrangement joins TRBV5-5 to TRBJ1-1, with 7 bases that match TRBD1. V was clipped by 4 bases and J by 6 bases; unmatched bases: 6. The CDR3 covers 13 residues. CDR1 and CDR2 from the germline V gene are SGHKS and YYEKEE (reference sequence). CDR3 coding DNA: TGTGCCAGCAGCAAACAGGGGTCCTCTGAAGCTTTCTTT. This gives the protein CASSKQGSSEAFF.

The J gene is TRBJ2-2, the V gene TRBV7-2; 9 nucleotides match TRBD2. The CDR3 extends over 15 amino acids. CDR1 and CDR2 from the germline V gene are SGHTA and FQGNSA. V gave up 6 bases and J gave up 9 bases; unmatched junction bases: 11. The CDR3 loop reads CASRIEGLASRELFF. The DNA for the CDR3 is TGTGCCAGCAGAATAGAAGGACTAGCGAGTAGGGAGCTGTTTTTT.

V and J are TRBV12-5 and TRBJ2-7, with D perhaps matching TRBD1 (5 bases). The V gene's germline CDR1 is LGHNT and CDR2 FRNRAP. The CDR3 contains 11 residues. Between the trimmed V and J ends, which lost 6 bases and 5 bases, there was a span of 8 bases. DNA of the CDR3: TGTGCTAGTGGAAGGGGTAACGAGCAGTACTTC. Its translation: CASGRGNEQYF.

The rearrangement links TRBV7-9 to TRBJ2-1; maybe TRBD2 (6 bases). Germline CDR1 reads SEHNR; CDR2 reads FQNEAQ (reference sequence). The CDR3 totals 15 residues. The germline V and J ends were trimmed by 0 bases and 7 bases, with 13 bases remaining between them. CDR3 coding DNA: TGTGCCAGCAGCTTAGCGATCCGGGACTCGAATGAGCAGTTCTTC. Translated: CASSLAIRDSNEQFF.

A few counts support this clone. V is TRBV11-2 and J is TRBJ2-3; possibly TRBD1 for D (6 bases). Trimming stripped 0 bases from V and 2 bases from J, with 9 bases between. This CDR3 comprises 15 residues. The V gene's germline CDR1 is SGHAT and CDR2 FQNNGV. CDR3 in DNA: TGTGCCAGCAGCTTAGAGTGGACAGACACAGATACGCAGTATTTT. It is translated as CASSLEWTDTDTQYF.

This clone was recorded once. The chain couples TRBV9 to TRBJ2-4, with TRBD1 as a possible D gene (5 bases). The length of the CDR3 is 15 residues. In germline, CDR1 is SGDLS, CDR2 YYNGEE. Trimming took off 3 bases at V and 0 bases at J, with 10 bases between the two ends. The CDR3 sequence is CASSAGHLAKNIQYF. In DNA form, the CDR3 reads TGTGCCAGCAGCGCCGGACACCTAGCCAAAAACATTCAGTACTTC. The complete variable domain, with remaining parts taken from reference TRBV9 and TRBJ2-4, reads DSGVTQTPKHLITATGQRVTLRCSPRSGDLSVYWYQQSLDQGLQFLIQYYNGEERAKGNILERFSAQQFPDLHSELNLSSLELGDSALYFCASSAGHLAKNIQYFGAGTRLSVL.

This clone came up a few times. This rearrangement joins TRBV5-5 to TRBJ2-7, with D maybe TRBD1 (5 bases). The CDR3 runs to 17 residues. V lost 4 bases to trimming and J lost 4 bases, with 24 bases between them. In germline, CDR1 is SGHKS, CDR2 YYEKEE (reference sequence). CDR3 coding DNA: TGTGCCAGCAGCGCGCCGGATAAGGGGTCTGGGGCTTACGAGCAGTACTTC. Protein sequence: CASSAPDKGSGAYEQYF.

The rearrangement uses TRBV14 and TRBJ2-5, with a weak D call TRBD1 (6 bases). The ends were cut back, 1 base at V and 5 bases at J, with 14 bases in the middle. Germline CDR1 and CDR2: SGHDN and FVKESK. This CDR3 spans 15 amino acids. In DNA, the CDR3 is TGTGCCAGCAGCCAAGCGTGGGGGCGCCGGGAGACCCAGTACTTC. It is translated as CASSQAWGRRETQYF.

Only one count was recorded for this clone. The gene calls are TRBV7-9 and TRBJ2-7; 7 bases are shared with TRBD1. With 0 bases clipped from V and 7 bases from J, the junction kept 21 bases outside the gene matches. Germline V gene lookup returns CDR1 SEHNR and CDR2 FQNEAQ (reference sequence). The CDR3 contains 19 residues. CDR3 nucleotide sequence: TGTGCCAGCAGCTTAGCCCGAATCCTTATACAGGGGACCTCAGAGGAGCAGTACTTC. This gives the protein CASSLARILIQGTSEEQYF. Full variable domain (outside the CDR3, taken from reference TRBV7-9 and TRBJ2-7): DTGVSQNPRHKITKRGQNVTFRCDPISEHNRLYWYRQTLGQGPEFLTYFQNEAQLEKSRLLSDRFSAERPKGSFSTLEIQRTEQGDSAMYLCASSLARILIQGTSEEQYFGPGTRLTVT.

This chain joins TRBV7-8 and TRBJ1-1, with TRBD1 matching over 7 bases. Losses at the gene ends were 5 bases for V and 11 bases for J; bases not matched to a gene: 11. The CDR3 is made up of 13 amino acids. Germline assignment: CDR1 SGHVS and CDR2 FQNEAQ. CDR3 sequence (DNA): TGTGCCAGCAGCACAAGACAGGGCCTGCAGGCTTTCTTT. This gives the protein CASSTRQGLQAFF.

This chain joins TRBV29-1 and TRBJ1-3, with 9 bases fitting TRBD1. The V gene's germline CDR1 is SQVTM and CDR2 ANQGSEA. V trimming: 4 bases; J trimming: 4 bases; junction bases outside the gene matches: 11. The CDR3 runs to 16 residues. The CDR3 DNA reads TGCAGCGTTGTCAGAAGCGGGACAGGGTTCGGAAACACCATATATTTT. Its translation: CSVVRSGTGFGNTIYF.

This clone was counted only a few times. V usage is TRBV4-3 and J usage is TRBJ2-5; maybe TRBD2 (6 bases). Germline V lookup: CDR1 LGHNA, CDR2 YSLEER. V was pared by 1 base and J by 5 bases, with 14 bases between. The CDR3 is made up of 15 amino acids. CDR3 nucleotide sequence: TGCGCCAGCAGCCAAGGGGCGGGGTCCTTGGAGACCCAGTACTTC. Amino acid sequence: CASSQGAGSLETQYF.

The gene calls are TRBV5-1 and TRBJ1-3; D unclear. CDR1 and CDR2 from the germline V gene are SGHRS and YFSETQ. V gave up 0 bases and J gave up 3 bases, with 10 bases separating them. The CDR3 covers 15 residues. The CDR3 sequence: CASSLARSGGNTIYF. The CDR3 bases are TGCGCCAGCAGCTTGGCCCGGTCCGGTGGAAACACCATATATTTT.